A single TCR beta chain is shown here with its context. The data were obtained in a study of blood T cell repertoires in COVID-19. Method: immunoSEQ multiplex PCR; TCRdb's copy keeps in-frame clones and lacks some. Of about 130,000 clones in the sample, approximately 83% are singletons; the top ten hold about 9.2%. V lost 0 bases and J 5 bases, leaving 8 bases between the germline ends. The V gene's germline CDR1 is SGHRS and CDR2 YFSETQ. This CDR3 is built from 13 residues. This receptor was obtained from a man aged 45-60 years who had recovered from COVID-19. The material sequenced was PBMCs or T cells enriched from blood (not recorded which). The rearrangement links TRBV5-1 to TRBJ2-5; D not resolved. The CDR3 protein is CASSLGAQETQYF. DNA for the CDR3: TGCGCCAGCAGCTTGGGAGCGCAGGAGACCCAGTACTTC.